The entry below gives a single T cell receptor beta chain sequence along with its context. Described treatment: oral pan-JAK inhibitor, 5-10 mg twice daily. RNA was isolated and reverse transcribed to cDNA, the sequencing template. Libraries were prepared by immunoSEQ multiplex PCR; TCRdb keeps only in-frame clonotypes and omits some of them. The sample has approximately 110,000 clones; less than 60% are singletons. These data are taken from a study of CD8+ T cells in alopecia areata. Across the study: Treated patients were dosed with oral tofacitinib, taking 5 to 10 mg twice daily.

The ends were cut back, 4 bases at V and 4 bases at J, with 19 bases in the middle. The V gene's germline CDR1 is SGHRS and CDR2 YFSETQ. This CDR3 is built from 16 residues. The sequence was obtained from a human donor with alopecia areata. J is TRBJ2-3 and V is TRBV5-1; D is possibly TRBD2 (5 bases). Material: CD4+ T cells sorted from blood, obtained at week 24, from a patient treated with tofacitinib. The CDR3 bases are TGCGCCAGCAGCCCGAATTTGGCTAGCTCCCCAGATACGCAGTATTTT. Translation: CASSPNLASSPDTQYF.